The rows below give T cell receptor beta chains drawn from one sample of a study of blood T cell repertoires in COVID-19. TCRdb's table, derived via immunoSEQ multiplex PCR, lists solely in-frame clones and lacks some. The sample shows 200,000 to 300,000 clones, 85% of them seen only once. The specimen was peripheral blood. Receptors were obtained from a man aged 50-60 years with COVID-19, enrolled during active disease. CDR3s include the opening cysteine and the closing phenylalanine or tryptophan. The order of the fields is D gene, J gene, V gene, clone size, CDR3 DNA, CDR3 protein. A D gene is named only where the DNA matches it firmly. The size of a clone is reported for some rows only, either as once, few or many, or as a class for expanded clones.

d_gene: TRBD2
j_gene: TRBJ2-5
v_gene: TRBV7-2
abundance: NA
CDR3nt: TGTGCCAGCAGCTTATTTACCGGGGGGGTAGAAGAGACCCAGTACTTC
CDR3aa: CASSLFTGGVEETQYF

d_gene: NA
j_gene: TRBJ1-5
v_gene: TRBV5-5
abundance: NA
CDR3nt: TGTGCCAGCAGCACCCTGAGACATACCAATCAGCCCCAGCATTTT
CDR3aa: CASSTLRHTNQPQHF

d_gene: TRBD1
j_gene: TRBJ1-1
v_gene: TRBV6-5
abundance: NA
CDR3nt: TGTGCCAGCAGTTTGACAGGGGCCCTAAACACTGAAGCTTTCTTT
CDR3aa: CASSLTGALNTEAFF

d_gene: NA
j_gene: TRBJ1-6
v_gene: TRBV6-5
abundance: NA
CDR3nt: TGTGCCAGCAGTTCCACGGTAGATTCACCCCTCCACTTT
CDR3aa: CASSSTVDSPLHF

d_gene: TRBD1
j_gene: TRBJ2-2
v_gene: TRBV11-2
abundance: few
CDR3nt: TGTGCCAGCAGCTTGGGACAGGGGTATCCCGGGGAGCTGTTTTTT
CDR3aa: CASSLGQGYPGELFF

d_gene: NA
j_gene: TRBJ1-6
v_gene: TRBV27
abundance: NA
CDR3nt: TGTGCCAGCAGCCCGGGGGACTCCTATAATTCACCCCTCCACTTT
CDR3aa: CASSPGDSYNSPLHF

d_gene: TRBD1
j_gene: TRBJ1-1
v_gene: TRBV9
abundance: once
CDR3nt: TGTGCCAGCAGCGCCGGGACAGGGGTCGGAACTGAAGCTTTCTTT
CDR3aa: CASSAGTGVGTEAFF

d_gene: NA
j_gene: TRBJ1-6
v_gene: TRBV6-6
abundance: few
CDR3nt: TGTGCCAGCATCACAGGGTCGTCCTATAATTCACCCCTCCACTTT
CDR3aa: CASITGSSYNSPLHF

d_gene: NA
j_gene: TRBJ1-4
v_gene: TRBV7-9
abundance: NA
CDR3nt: TGTGCCAGCAGCCCAAGTACAGGGGAAAAACTGTTTTTT
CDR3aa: CASSPSTGEKLFF

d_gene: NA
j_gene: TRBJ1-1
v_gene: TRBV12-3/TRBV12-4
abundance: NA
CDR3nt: TGTGCCAGCAGTTACTCATTGAACACTGAAGCTTTCTTT
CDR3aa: CASSYSLNTEAFF

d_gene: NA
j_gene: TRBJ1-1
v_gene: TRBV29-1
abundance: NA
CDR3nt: TGCAGCTTCACGAGGACAGCGAACACTGAAGCTTTCTTT
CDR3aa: CSFTRTANTEAFF